This paragraph covers one T cell receptor (beta chain) sequence. The antigen is unknown. The study pooled second doses at about 4 or about 12 weeks. This specimen belongs to a study of T cell responses to AZD1222 COVID-19 vaccine. The table came from immunoSEQ multiplex PCR; TCRdb's copy has only in-frame clones and leaves some out. The sample consists of some 140,000 clones, 90% to 95% of them appearing once. The length of the CDR3 is 16 residues. The ends were cut back, 6 bases at V and 7 bases at J, with 21 bases in the middle. Germline V gene lookup returns CDR1 SNHLY and CDR2 FYNNEI. Study-level findings and limits: Repertoire samples came only from after the peak T cell response. Clonal diversity was possibly underestimated, and white British individuals and females predominated among donors.

The sequencing here drew on peripheral blood, taken 28 days after the second AZD1222 dose. The TCR originated in an adult who received the AZD1222 COVID-19 vaccine. The V and J genes are TRBV2 and TRBJ1-4; tentative D call: TRBD1 (5 bases). As DNA, the CDR3 is TGTGCCAGCAGCCACCCCGGGACTCTAACACGTGAAAAACTGTTTTTT. It codes for CASSHPGTLTREKLFF.